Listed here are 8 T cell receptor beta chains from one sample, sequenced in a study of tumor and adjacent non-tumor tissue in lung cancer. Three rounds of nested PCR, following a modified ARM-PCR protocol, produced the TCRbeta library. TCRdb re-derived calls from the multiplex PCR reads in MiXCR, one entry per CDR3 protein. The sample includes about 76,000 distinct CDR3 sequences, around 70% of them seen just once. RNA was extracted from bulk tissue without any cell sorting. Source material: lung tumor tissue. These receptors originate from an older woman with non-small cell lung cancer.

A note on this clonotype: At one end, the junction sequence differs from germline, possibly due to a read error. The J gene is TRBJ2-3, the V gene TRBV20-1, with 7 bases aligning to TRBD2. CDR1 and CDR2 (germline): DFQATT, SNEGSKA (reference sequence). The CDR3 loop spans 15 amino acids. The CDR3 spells CSVRSPRESTDAQYF. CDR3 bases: TGCAGTGTCAGGTCTCCGCGGGAGAGCACAGATGCGCAGTATTTT.

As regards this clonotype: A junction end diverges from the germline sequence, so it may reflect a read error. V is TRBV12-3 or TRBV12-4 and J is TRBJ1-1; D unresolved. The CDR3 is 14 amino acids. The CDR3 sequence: CASRLWHSPCQALF. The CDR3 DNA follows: TGTGCCAGCAGATTATGGCACAGCCCCTGCCAAGCTTTATTT.

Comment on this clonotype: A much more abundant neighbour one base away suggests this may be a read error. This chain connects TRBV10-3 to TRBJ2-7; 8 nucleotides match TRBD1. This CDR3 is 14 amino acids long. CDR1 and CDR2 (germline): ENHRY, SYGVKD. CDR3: CATSPDRATYKQYF. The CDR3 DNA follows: TGTGCCACCAGCCCGGACAGGGCCACCTACAAGCAGTACTTC.

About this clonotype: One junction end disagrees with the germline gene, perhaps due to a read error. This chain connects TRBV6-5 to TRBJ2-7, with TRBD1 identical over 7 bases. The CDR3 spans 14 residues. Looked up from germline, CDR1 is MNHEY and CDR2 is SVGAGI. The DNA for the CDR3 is TGTGTCAGCAGCCTGACCTGGGACAGTTACGGGCAGTACTTC. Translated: CVSSLTWDSYGQYF.

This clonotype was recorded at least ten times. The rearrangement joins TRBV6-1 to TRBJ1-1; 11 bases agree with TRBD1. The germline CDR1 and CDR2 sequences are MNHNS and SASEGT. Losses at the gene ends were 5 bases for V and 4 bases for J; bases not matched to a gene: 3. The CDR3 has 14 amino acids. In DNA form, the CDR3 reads TGTGCCAGCAGTTTCGGGACAGGGGGCACTGAAGCTTTCTTT. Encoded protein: CASSFGTGGTEAFF.

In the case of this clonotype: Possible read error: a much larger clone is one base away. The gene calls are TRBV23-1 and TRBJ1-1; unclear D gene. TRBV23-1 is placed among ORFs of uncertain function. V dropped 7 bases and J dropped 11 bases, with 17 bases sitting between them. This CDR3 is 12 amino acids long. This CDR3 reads CASTTVRDDAFF. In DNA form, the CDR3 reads TGCGCCAGCACTACTGTCCGAGATGATGCTTTCTTT.

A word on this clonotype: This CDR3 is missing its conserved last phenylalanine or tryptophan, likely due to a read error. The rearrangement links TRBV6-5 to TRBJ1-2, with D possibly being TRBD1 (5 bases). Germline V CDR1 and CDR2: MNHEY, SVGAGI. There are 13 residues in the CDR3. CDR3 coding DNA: TGTGCCAGCAATTACCAGGGTTCAAGAGGCTACACCTCC. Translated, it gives CASNYQGSRGYTS.

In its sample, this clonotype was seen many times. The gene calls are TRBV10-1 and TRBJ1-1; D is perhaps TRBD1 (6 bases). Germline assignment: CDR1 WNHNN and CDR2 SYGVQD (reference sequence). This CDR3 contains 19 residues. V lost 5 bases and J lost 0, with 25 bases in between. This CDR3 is CASSPTQVGGPEMNTEAFF. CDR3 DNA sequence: TGCGCCAGCAGTCCCACCCAGGTTGGGGGGCCAGAGATGAACACTGAAGCTTTCTTT.